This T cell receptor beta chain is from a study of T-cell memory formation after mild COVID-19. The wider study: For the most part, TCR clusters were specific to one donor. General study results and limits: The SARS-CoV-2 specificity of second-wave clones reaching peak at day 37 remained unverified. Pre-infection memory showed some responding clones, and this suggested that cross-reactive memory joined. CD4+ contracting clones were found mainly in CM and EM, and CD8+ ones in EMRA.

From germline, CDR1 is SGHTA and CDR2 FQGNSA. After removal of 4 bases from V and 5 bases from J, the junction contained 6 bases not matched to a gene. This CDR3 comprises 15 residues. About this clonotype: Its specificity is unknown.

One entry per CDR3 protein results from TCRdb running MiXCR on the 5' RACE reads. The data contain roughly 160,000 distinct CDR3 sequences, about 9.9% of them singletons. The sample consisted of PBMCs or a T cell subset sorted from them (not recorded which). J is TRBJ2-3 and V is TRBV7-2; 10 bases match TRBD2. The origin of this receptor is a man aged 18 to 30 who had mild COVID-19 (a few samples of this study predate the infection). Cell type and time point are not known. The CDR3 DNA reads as TGTGCCAGCAGCTACCTAGCGGGGGCAATAGATACGCAGTATTTT. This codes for CASSYLAGAIDTQYF.